This T cell receptor beta chain comes out of a study of T-cell reconstitution after alpha-beta-depleted transplantation in children. Study findings and constraints: Several hundred graft clones that had expanded were reportedly the source of alpha-beta T cells about two months after transplant. Newly made T cells mostly supplied T-cell counts and diversity one year after transplant.

CDR1 is SGHDT and CDR2 is YYEEEE in the germline V gene. With 1 base removed from V and 3 bases from J, the gap between germline ends came to 13 bases. There are 16 residues in the CDR3. During its preparation, the TCRbeta library received unique molecular identifiers. MiXCR, run by TCRdb on the PCR reads, gives a single entry per CDR3 protein. The data hold about 600,000 distinct CDR3 sequences, with around 23% observed a single time. This clonotype was observed a few times. Its antigen is still unknown. The material sequenced was PBMCs, mostly from graft donor cells, taken 360 days after TCRalphabeta/CD19-depleted stem cell transplant. This TCR was sampled from a boy younger than two who had a stem cell transplant for acute myeloid leukemia, so the T cells may come from the graft donor. The chain combines TRBV5-6 with TRBJ2-2, with D hard to call. The CDR3 DNA is TGTGCCAGCAGCTTGCTAGGGATCGAGGACACCGGGGAGCTGTTTTTT. Amino acids: CASSLLGIEDTGELFF.